The 10 T cell receptor beta chains below come from one sample, sequenced in a study of control samples from healthy donors and cancer patients. This table comes from immunoSEQ multiplex PCR, and its TCRdb copy is limited to in-frame clones, with some not included. Of about 100,000 clones detected, 70% to 90% appear once; the ten largest clones hold roughly 18%. Sequenced input: blood. These receptors were obtained from a man aged 25 to 45 in good health.

The CDR3 DNA reads as TGCGCCAGCAGCTTCGGAGGGGGGCGAAACTATGGCTACACCTTC. The encoded protein is CASSFGGGRNYGYTF. This chain uses TRBV5-1 with TRBJ1-2; possibly TRBD1 for D (6 bases). V was trimmed by 2 bases and J by 2 bases, leaving 13 bases between them. The CDR3 totals 15 residues. CDR1 and CDR2 (germline): SGHRS, YFSETQ. Drawing the rest from reference TRBV5-1 and TRBJ1-2, the complete variable domain is KAGVTQTPRYLIKTRGQQVTLSCSPISGHRSVSWYQQTPGQGLQFLFEYFSETQRNKGNFPGRFSGRQFSNSRSEMNVSTLELGDSALYLCASSFGGGRNYGYTFGSGTRLTVV.

This clone has just one count. The rearrangement uses TRBV7-2 and TRBJ1-2; 10 bases match TRBD1. V shed 0 bases, J shed 2 bases, and the junction held 9 bases outside the gene matches. This CDR3 has 18 residues. Germline assignment: CDR1 SGHTA and CDR2 FQGNSA. CDR3 sequence (DNA): TGTGCCAGCAGCTTAGCCTCGGGGAGGACAGGGGGAAACTATGGCTACACCTTC. Amino acid sequence: CASSLASGRTGGNYGYTF.

DNA of the CDR3: TGTGCCAGCAGCTCCGAAGAGGGTCGAGGGACAGGGTACAATGAGCAGTTCTTC. It codes for CASSSEEGRGTGYNEQFF. The genes are TRBV13 and TRBJ2-1, with 9 bases lining up with TRBD1. In germline, CDR1 is PRHDT, CDR2 FYEKMQ (reference sequence). CDR3 length equals 18 residues. V lost 4 bases to trimming and J lost 4 bases; unmatched junction nucleotides: 14.

This chain's CDR3 is CASTYYRDGSSYEQYF. The CDR3 DNA reads TGTGCCAGCACCTACTACCGGGACGGAAGCTCCTACGAGCAGTACTTC. The chain links TRBV28 to TRBJ2-7; the D call may be TRBD1 or TRBD2 (5 bases each). The CDR3 totals 16 residues. CDR1 is MDHEN, CDR2 SYDVKM, per germline. With 7 bases removed from V and 0 bases from J, the gap between germline ends came to 19 bases.

The rearrangement uses TRBV27 and TRBJ2-2; 7 bases match TRBD2. Trimming removed 2 bases from V and 7 bases from J; junction bases left unmatched: 4. Germline V gene data show CDR1 as MNHEY and CDR2 as SMNVEV (reference sequence). CDR3 length: 14 residues. The DNA of the CDR3 is TGTGCCAGCAGTTTAGTTGGGGGGGTCGGGGAGCTGTTTTTT. Translation: CASSLVGGVGELFF.

V is TRBV12-3 or TRBV12-4 and J is TRBJ2-1; 7 nucleotides align to TRBD2. The CDR3 is 13 residues long. J was trimmed by 8 bases and V by 6 bases; bases with no gene match: 7. CDR3 loop: CASSPFAGDEQFF. In DNA form, the CDR3 reads TGTGCCAGCAGCCCCTTCGCGGGGGATGAGCAGTTCTTC.

This chain connects TRBV10-3 to TRBJ1-3; D is unresolved. V lost 10 bases and J 0 bases, leaving 13 bases between the germline ends. This CDR3 comprises 14 residues. Looked up from germline, CDR1 is ENHRY and CDR2 is SYGVKD. The CDR3 DNA is TGTGCCACGACCGACGGGGACTCTGGAAACACCATATATTTT. Residues: CATTDGDSGNTIYF.

This clone appeared once. This chain joins TRBV13 and TRBJ2-7; 9 bases match TRBD2. Germline V gives CDR1 PRHDT, CDR2 FYEKMQ (reference sequence). The CDR3 sequence is 16 residues long. With 3 bases clipped from V and 6 bases from J, the junction kept 12 bases outside the gene matches. The CDR3 bases are TGTGCCAGCAGCTTGAGAGCGGGACTAGCCGAGGGCGAGCAGTACTTC. It yields the protein CASSLRAGLAEGEQYF.

In its sample, this clone was seen once. The V and J genes are TRBV30 and TRBJ2-7; possible D gene TRBD2, 6 bases. The CDR3 length is 12 residues. The germline V gene encodes CDR1 GTSNPN and CDR2 SVGIG (reference sequence). Trimming cost V 5 bases and J 3 bases, with 11 bases left between them. CDR3 coding DNA: TGTGCCTGGGGGAGGAGGCTCTACGAGCAGTACTTC. Residues: CAWGRRLYEQYF.

The V gene is TRBV5-4, the J gene TRBJ2-5; D remains unclear. V dropped 3 bases and J dropped 5 bases, with 14 bases sitting between them. Germline CDR1 SGHNT, CDR2 YYREEE (reference sequence). The CDR3 runs 14 residues. CDR3 in DNA: TGTGCCAGCAGCTCCCAAAGGGTGGAGGAGACCCAGTACTTC. It translates to CASSSQRVEETQYF.